The 27 T cell receptor beta chains given below trace back to one sample, sequenced in a study of Graves' ophthalmopathy and Graves' hyperthyroidism (dated by TCRdb to 2017 to 2018). Data came from an Illumina HiSeq 2000. TCR beta CDR3 regions were amplified from RNA transcripts for repertoire sequencing. HTBI primers and the Qiagen OneStep RT-PCR kit were used in a first-round RT-PCR, which was followed by a second-round multiplex PCR, size selection and purification. Using fastp trimming at Q25 and MiXCR clonotype assembly, TCRdb reanalyzed the public sequencing data and kept in-frame beta chains. Each CDR3 protein appears once, grouped with its most common genes and DNA. The sample table holds approximately 500,000 distinct CDR3 sequences, of which about 15% were seen once. The top ten hold approximately 9.8% of the sample. Sequencing was performed on blood. The source is a woman under 40 with Graves' ophthalmopathy. Donor details come from another sample of the same person, matched by shared clones.

This clonotype was detected a few times. The rearrangement uses TRBV4-1 and TRBJ2-7, with D perhaps matching TRBD1 (6 bases). CDR3 length: 17 residues. V lost 0 bases and J 0 bases, leaving 15 bases between the germline ends. The V gene's germline CDR1 is MGHRA and CDR2 YSYEKL. The chain's CDR3 is CASSQEWVTGTSYEQYF. DNA for the CDR3: TGCGCCAGCAGCCAAGAATGGGTGACAGGAACCTCCTACGAGCAGTACTTC.

This clonotype was seen ten or more times. The rearrangement links TRBV28 to TRBJ2-5; unclear D gene. V shed 5 bases and J shed 7 bases, with 17 bases lying between them. The CDR3 covers 14 residues. CDR1 MDHEN and CDR2 SYDVKM come from the germline V gene. The CDR3 is CASSPDSPRGTQYF. CDR3 in DNA: TGTGCCAGCAGTCCTGACTCCCCCCGTGGGACCCAGTACTTC.

V and J are TRBV29-1 and TRBJ2-3; no clear D. CDR3 length: 13 amino acids. The germline CDR1 and CDR2 sequences are SQVTM and ANQGSEA. V gave up 8 bases and J gave up 6 bases, with 18 bases separating them. CDR3 amino acids: CSLNRAPWDTQYF. CDR3 DNA sequence: TGCAGCCTTAACCGGGCCCCTTGGGATACGCAGTATTTT.

This clonotype has a count of ten or more. CDR3 nucleotides: TGTGCCAGCACCGGGGGGCCCACCTACGAGCAGTACTTC. This gives the protein CASTGGPTYEQYF. The V call is TRBV6-2 or TRBV6-3, the J call TRBJ2-7, with a tentative D call TRBD2 (7 bases). From germline, CDR1 is MNHEY and CDR2 SVGEGT. The CDR3 spans 13 residues. V lost 7 bases to trimming and J lost 2 bases, with 12 bases between them.

The CDR3 DNA reads TGTGCCAGCAGGAGGGCAGTGAACACTGAAGCTTTCTTT. This codes for CASRRAVNTEAFF. V usage is TRBV6-2 or TRBV6-3 and J usage is TRBJ1-1; D unclear. Germline V gene lookup returns CDR1 MNHEY and CDR2 SVGEGT. This CDR3 contains 13 residues. Trimming cost V 6 bases and J 0 bases, with 8 bases left between them.

This clonotype showed up many times. The chain's CDR3 is CASSGTVLAKNIQYF. The CDR3 region has the DNA TGTGCCAGTTCCGGGACGGTACTAGCCAAAAACATTCAGTACTTC. The gene calls are TRBV6-1 and TRBJ2-4; the D call may be TRBD1 or TRBD2 (5 bases each). Per the germline V gene, CDR1 is MNHNS and CDR2 is SASEGT. Trimming left V 9 bases short and J 0 bases short, with 15 bases between. The CDR3 length is 15 residues.

In this sample, this clonotype turned up many times. The chain uses TRBV27 and TRBJ2-7, with 14 bases lining up with TRBD2. The CDR3 has 15 amino acids. The trim removed 5 bases at V and 3 bases at J, leaving 3 bases unmatched. Per the germline V gene, CDR1 is MNHEY and CDR2 is SMNVEV (reference sequence). The CDR3 here is CASSATSGRVYEQYF. The DNA for the CDR3 is TGTGCCAGCAGTGCGACTAGCGGGAGGGTCTACGAGCAGTACTTC.

A note on this clonotype: Just one base apart from a much larger clone, this may be a read error. The chain is built from TRBV12-3 or TRBV12-4 and TRBJ1-2; TRBD1 matches 9 bases. The CDR3 totals 14 residues. The CDR3 DNA follows: TGTGCCAGCAGTTTAGGGGTGACAGGGGGTGGCTTCACCTTC. Protein: CASSLGVTGGGFTF.

The table lists this clonotype with many counts. This chain connects TRBV7-3 to TRBJ1-1, with D hard to call. The V gene lost 4 bases and the J gene lost 5 bases, with 20 bases spanning the gap. The CDR3 extends over 16 amino acids. CDR1 is SGHTA and CDR2 is FQGTGA in the germline V gene. The CDR3 nucleotides read TGTGCCAGCAGCTCCTCGGCGGGAGACGTTGGGACTGAAGCTTTCTTT. It specifies CASSSSAGDVGTEAFF. Supplemented by reference TRBV7-3 and TRBJ1-1, the full variable domain reads GAGVSQTPSNKVTEKGKYVELRCDPISGHTALYWYRQSLGQGPEFLIYFQGTGAADDSGLPNDRFFAVRPEGSVSTLKIQRTERGDSAVYLCASSSSAGDVGTEAFFGQGTRLTVV.

Ten or more counts support this clonotype. The chain links TRBV6-1 to TRBJ1-6; 8 bases agree with TRBD1. The CDR3 extends over 13 amino acids. The V and J ends lost 11 bases and 7 bases, in that order; junction bases with no gene match: 7. Germline CDR1 MNHNS, CDR2 SASEGT. In DNA, the CDR3 is TGTGCCGGAGCACAGGGGGAAAATTCACCCCTCCACTTT. Residues: CAGAQGENSPLHF.

This clonotype was recorded at least ten times. The chain uses TRBV6-1 and TRBJ2-4, with 7 bases that match TRBD1. CDR3 length: 14 residues. The ends lost 2 bases at V and 4 bases at J; junction bases unmatched: 2. Germline-derived CDR1 and CDR2 are MNHNS and SASEGT. CDR3 loop: CASSERDRKNIQYF. The CDR3 DNA follows: TGTGCCAGCAGTGAAAGGGACAGAAAAAACATTCAGTACTTC.

This chain joins TRBV9 and TRBJ1-2; 11 positions agree with TRBD1. The length of the CDR3 is 19 residues. The germline V gene has CDR1 SGDLS and CDR2 YYNGEE. V dropped 3 bases and J dropped 2; count of bases not matched to a gene: 15. In DNA form, the CDR3 reads TGTGCCAGCAGCGCGCCAGGGGGACAGGGGGAAAAGGGAAACTATGGCTACACCTTC. Protein: CASSAPGGQGEKGNYGYTF.

This clonotype was counted at least ten times. The chain employs TRBV6-1 and TRBJ2-7; 9 bases are a match to TRBD2. CDR1 and CDR2 from the germline V gene are MNHNS and SASEGT. The V gene end was trimmed by 6 bases and the J gene end by 4 bases; junction bases not matched to a gene: 10. The CDR3 length is 15 residues. The CDR3 nucleotides are TGTGCCAGCAGGAGGGTAGCGGGAGACCGGTACGAGCAGTACTTC. Protein product: CASRRVAGDRYEQYF.

This clonotype was detected many times. The rearrangement uses TRBV6-5 and TRBJ1-1; the D is unclear. V lost 4 bases and J 6 bases, leaving 12 bases between the germline ends. Germline lookup yields CDR1 MNHEY and CDR2 SVGAGI. The CDR3 is made up of 13 amino acids. The CDR3 reads CASSSLGASEAFF. Written as DNA, the CDR3 is TGTGCCAGCAGTTCCTTGGGAGCGTCTGAAGCTTTCTTT.

This clonotype was counted many times. This chain joins TRBV15 and TRBJ1-2; 8 bases agree with TRBD1. Germline lookup yields CDR1 LNHNV and CDR2 YYDKDF (reference sequence). The length of the CDR3 is 16 residues. V gave up 5 bases and J gave up 4 bases; unmatched junction bases: 12. Here the CDR3 DNA reads TGTGCCACCAGCCTAGGACAGGGAAATTTCATCTATGGCTACACCTTC. Translated, it gives CATSLGQGNFIYGYTF.

This clonotype showed up many times. This chain connects TRBV28 to TRBJ1-5; 9 nucleotides line up with TRBD1. The V gene's germline CDR1 is MDHEN and CDR2 SYDVKM. J was trimmed by 8 bases and V by 6 bases; bases with no gene match: 11. This CDR3 has 15 residues. This CDR3 reads CASSPGQGIIEPQHF. Written as DNA, the CDR3 is TGTGCCAGCAGCCCGGGACAGGGTATAATTGAGCCCCAGCATTTT.

CDR3 sequence: CSARAKETQYF. DNA of the CDR3: TGCAGTGCTAGGGCGAAAGAGACCCAGTACTTC. J is TRBJ2-5 and V is TRBV20-1; D remains unclear. V was clipped by 3 bases and J by 3 bases, with 5 bases between them. The length of the CDR3 is 11 residues. Germline CDR1 is DFQATT and CDR2 is SNEGSKA (reference sequence).

This clonotype was counted between two and nine times. V usage is TRBV30 and J usage is TRBJ1-5; TRBD1 agrees at 12 bases. Looked up from germline, CDR1 is GTSNPN and CDR2 is SVGIG (reference sequence). This CDR3 comprises 15 residues. With V trimmed by 3 bases and J by 7 bases, 7 bases remained unmatched. CDR3 nucleotide sequence: TGTGCCTGGAGCCGGGACAGGGGGCGCGGGCAGCCCCAGCATTTT. Its protein product is CAWSRDRGRGQPQHF.

This clonotype was counted many times. CDR3 DNA sequence: TGTGCCAGCAGTTTACTTGGGGATGCGGGCACTGAAGCTTTCTTT. Amino acid sequence: CASSLLGDAGTEAFF. This chain connects TRBV27 to TRBJ1-1, with D uncertain. Germline lookup yields CDR1 MNHEY and CDR2 SMNVEV (reference sequence). V gave up 2 bases and J gave up 4 bases, with 14 bases separating them. CDR3 length: 15 amino acids.

This clonotype was picked up many times. The rearrangement links TRBV5-1 to TRBJ1-1, with 7 bases identical to TRBD1. Germline lookup yields CDR1 SGHRS and CDR2 YFSETQ. V was pared by 4 bases and J by 5 bases, with 8 bases of the junction left unmatched. The CDR3 has 14 amino acids. The CDR3 is CASSTDRQGTEAFF. The CDR3 DNA sequence: TGCGCCAGCAGCACGGACAGGCAAGGGACTGAAGCTTTCTTT.

This clonotype was seen only a few times. The V and J genes are TRBV14 and TRBJ2-1; 14 bases fit TRBD2. The CDR3 is 21 residues long. V shed 1 base, J shed 0 bases, and the junction held 11 bases outside the gene matches. The germline V gene has CDR1 SGHDN and CDR2 FVKESK. For the CDR3, the DNA is TGTGCCAGCAGCCAAGCGCTTAGACTAGCGGGAGGGTCGAGCTCCTACAATGAGCAGTTCTTC. Protein sequence: CASSQALRLAGGSSSYNEQFF.

This clonotype has just a few counts. The chain couples TRBV19 to TRBJ1-2; 10 nucleotides align to TRBD1. The V and J ends lost 1 base and 3 bases, in that order; junction bases with no gene match: 11. The CDR3 has 18 residues. The germline gives CDR1 LNHDA, CDR2 SQIVND (reference sequence). The DNA for the CDR3 is TGTGCCAGTAGTATAGGCTCGGGACAGGGGACATTTGACTATGGCTACACCTTC. This translates into CASSIGSGQGTFDYGYTF.

This clonotype was picked up a small number of times. The CDR3 does not end in the conserved phenylalanine or tryptophan, so this is likely a read error. This chain uses TRBV28 with TRBJ2-5; no clear D gene. The CDR3 has 10 amino acids. The germline gives CDR1 MDHEN, CDR2 SYDVKM. V lost 5 bases and J lost 3, with 1 base in between. The CDR3 sequence is CASSKETQYS. DNA for the CDR3: TGTGCCAGCAGTAAAGAGACCCAGTACTCC.

This clonotype was observed many times. CDR3 amino acids: CSARALLAGGQQETQYF. In DNA form, the CDR3 reads TGCAGTGCTAGAGCCCTTCTAGCGGGGGGACAACAAGAGACCCAGTACTTC. The rearrangement uses TRBV20-1 and TRBJ2-5; 11 bases are shared with TRBD2. From germline, CDR1 is DFQATT and CDR2 SNEGSKA (reference sequence). CDR3 length equals 17 residues. V trimming: 1 base; J trimming: 2 bases; junction bases outside the gene matches: 9.

This clonotype was recorded at least ten times. The CDR3 protein is CASIESGSGRGYTF. CDR3 nucleotides: TGTGCCAGCATCGAGTCAGGGTCAGGGCGTGGCTACACCTTC. The chain couples TRBV6-1 to TRBJ1-2; perhaps TRBD1 as D (5 bases). CDR1 and CDR2 from the germline V gene are MNHNS and SASEGT. The germline V and J ends were trimmed by 7 bases and 7 bases, with 19 bases remaining between them. CDR3 size: 14 residues.

This clonotype was counted ten times or more. The rearrangement uses TRBV5-5 and TRBJ1-3; D is possibly TRBD1 (5 bases). Deletions cut 1 base from V and 0 bases from J, with 8 bases between. There are 15 residues in the CDR3. Germline V gene sequence: CDR1 SGHKS, CDR2 YYEKEE (reference sequence). The CDR3 region is CASSLWQGSGNTIYF. CDR3 coding DNA: TGTGCCAGCAGCTTGTGGCAGGGCTCTGGAAACACCATATATTTT.

This clonotype was recorded many times. The V and J genes are TRBV11-2 and TRBJ2-7, with 7 bases matching TRBD2. From germline, CDR1 is SGHAT and CDR2 FQNNGV. The CDR3 extends over 14 amino acids. The V and J ends lost 2 bases and 3 bases, in that order; junction bases with no gene match: 4. CDR3 residues: CASSLMGGDYEQYF. The CDR3 DNA reads as TGTGCCAGCAGCTTAATGGGAGGGGACTACGAGCAGTACTTC.